These 5 T cell receptor beta chains were all obtained from the same sample, sequenced in a study of CD8+ T cells in alopecia areata. Extraction and reverse transcription of RNA yielded cDNA as the sequencing template. The method was immunoSEQ multiplex PCR; TCRdb's version includes in-frame clones alone and lacks a portion of them. The data contain 130,000 to 150,000 clones, roughly half of them seen just once; the ten biggest clones take up roughly 0.9%. The specimen was CD4+ T cells sorted from blood, collected at week 0. These receptor sequences come from a human donor with alopecia areata.

A few counts support this clone. The chain is built from TRBV28 and TRBJ1-2, with 10 bases that match TRBD1. The V segment lost 3 bases and the J segment 4 bases; nucleotides outside the gene matches: 5. The CDR3 is made up of 15 amino acids. Germline V gives CDR1 MDHEN, CDR2 SYDVKM. Written as DNA, the CDR3 is TGTGCCAGCAGTTTTCCGGGACAGGGGTTCTATGGCTACACCTTC. Amino acid sequence: CASSFPGQGFYGYTF.

As concerns this clone: The sample holds other DNA sequences that translate to the same CDR3. This chain joins TRBV30 and TRBJ2-3; D is unclear. V lost 4 bases to trimming and J lost 3 bases, with 5 bases between them. Germline CDR1 and CDR2: GTSNPN and SVGIG (reference sequence). The CDR3 has 11 residues. The CDR3 spells CAWTSTDTQYF. CDR3 bases: TGTGCCTGGACCTCTACAGATACGCAGTATTTT.

This clone was recorded a few times. CDR3 DNA sequence: TGTGCCAGCAGCTTAGCACCGGGAGGGATAAGCACAGATACGCAGTATTTT. Its protein product is CASSLAPGGISTDTQYF. The rearrangement links TRBV7-6 to TRBJ2-3, with 8 bases lining up with TRBD2. Germline trimming cut 0 bases from V and 0 bases from J; bases unmatched to any gene: 5. The CDR3 consists of 17 residues. Germline V lookup: CDR1 SGHVS, CDR2 FNYEAQ.

This clone was counted only a few times. The V call is TRBV6-1, the J call TRBJ1-2; D is ambiguous. V shed 3 bases and J shed 7 bases, with 6 bases lying between them. This CDR3 comprises 11 residues. Germline-derived CDR1 and CDR2 are MNHNS and SASEGT. DNA of the CDR3: TGTGCCAGCAGTGAGATAGGTGGCTACACCTTC. Its translation is CASSEIGGYTF.

The V and J genes are TRBV9 and TRBJ2-3, with TRBD2 identical over 7 bases. This CDR3 is 16 amino acids long. Trimming removed 3 bases from V and 2 bases from J; junction bases left unmatched: 9. Germline values: CDR1 SGDLS, CDR2 YYNGEE. CDR3 coding DNA: TGTGCCAGCAGCGGACCGGGGAGGGACGCCACAGATACGCAGTATTTT. This sequence encodes CASSGPGRDATDTQYF.